This T cell receptor (beta chain) stems from a study of T-cell memory formation after mild COVID-19. Overall study results and limits: Whether day 37 second-wave clones are SARS-CoV-2-specific was not confirmed.

Trimming shortened V by 0 bases and J by 1 base, and 13 bases separated the two germline ends. The CDR3 totals 16 residues. CDR1 is MGHRA and CDR2 is YSYEKL in the germline V gene. Constant-segment primers were used for 5'RACE, and the resulting TCR alpha and TCR beta cDNA libraries carried sample barcodes and UMIs. A single record per CDR3 protein comes from TCRdb applying MiXCR to the 5' RACE reads. Counted here are a few hundred thousand distinct CDR3 sequences, about 20% occurring once; the ten biggest clones make up roughly 8.3%. This clonotype showed up just a few times. Its antigen is as yet unknown.

The genes are TRBV4-1 and TRBJ2-7, with TRBD2 as a possible D gene (7 bases). The TCR originated in an adult woman who had mild COVID-19 (a few samples of this study predate the infection). Cell type and time point are not known. Sequenced material: PBMCs or a T cell subset sorted from them (not recorded which). CDR3 coding DNA: TGCGCCAGCAGCCAAGATGGGGGGGGCATATCCTACGAGCAGTACTTC. Amino acid sequence: CASSQDGGGISYEQYF.